The sequence of this T cell receptor (beta chain) was determined in a study of T cells after yellow fever vaccination. Study-level background: Low-cell-number fractions underwent preparation using SMART-Seq v4 Ultra Low Input. Findings of the study overall: Clones that expanded after primary vaccination mostly reappeared after the booster (96% CD4, around 87% CD8). Although the secondary response was weaker, it peaked faster, at day 5 versus 15.

One entry per CDR3 protein results from TCRdb running MiXCR on the 5' RACE reads. The data show roughly 330,000 distinct CDR3 sequences, with about 4% seen just once and 24% held by the top ten. Remarks on this clonotype: Its antigen is as yet unknown.

This CDR3 spans 14 amino acids. Trimming shortened V by 1 base and J by 2 bases, and 8 bases separated the two germline ends. Germline V CDR1 and CDR2: LGHDT, YNNKEL (reference sequence). Sequences were derived from PBMCs, sampled 5 days after the yellow fever booster vaccination. This chain uses TRBV3-1 with TRBJ2-5; possible D gene TRBD2, 6 bases. The source is a man aged 18 to 35 who received the YFV17D yellow fever vaccine. CDR3 sequence (DNA): TGTGCCAGCAGCCAAGCGGGAGAACAAGAGACCCAGTACTTC. Translated: CASSQAGEQETQYF.